The present T cell receptor beta chain was sequenced within a study of blood T cell repertoires in COVID-19. Study information: From the United States, Italy and Spain came samples of acute and convalescent COVID-19. The analysed material was cDNA or gDNA that came from T cells, B-cell-depleted T cells, or PBMCs.

Repertoires were generated with immunoSEQ multiplex PCR, while TCRdb's copy carries only in-frame clones and drops some. The sample includes 95,000 to 150,000 clones, about 90% of them seen just once. CDR3 size: 14 residues. Germline V gives CDR1 SGDLS, CDR2 YYNGEE. J gave up 10 bases and V 0 bases, and 6 bases lay outside the gene matches. The sample was peripheral blood. The sequence was obtained from a woman aged 55-69 years with COVID-19, enrolled during active disease. This chain joins TRBV9 and TRBJ2-1; the match to TRBD2 covers 8 bases. The CDR3 DNA follows: TGTGCCAGCAGCGTAGCTCTAGCGGGCAACGAGCAGTTCTTC. It translates to CASSVALAGNEQFF.